These T cell receptor beta chains were read from a single sample in a study of immune characterization of retroperitoneal liposarcoma. MiXCR, run by TCRdb on the PCR reads, gives a single entry per CDR3 protein. The table shows 7,000 to 10,000 distinct CDR3 sequences, with more than 40% occurring only once. The sample comprised tumor tissue. Receptors originate from a male donor with retroperitoneal liposarcoma. CDR3s leave out the opening cysteine and the closing phenylalanine or tryptophan.

J gene,V gene,CDR3 protein
TRBJ1-5,TRBV6-8,ASSASPNQPQH
TRBJ2-4,TRBV7-2,ASSRGHRGNGDIQY
.,TRBV7-6,ASSLLGRETQY
TRBJ2-3,TRBV6-5,ASSPAWSTDTQY
.,TRBV7-2,ASSRGQGGLSYEQY
TRBJ2-2,TRBV6-1,ASSESSGGAGELF
.,TRBV7-8,ASAGHRSYEQY
TRBJ2-1,TRBV27,ASSYSGGPNYEQF
TRBJ2-7,TRBV6-1,ASSEERDSYNEQY
.,TRBV6-1,ASIDTGGPQETQY
.,TRBV12-3/TRBV12-4,ASSLKGQETQF
.,TRBV12-3/TRBV12-4,ASSTLGRGTIEQY
.,TRBV6-1,ASRDSSREQY
TRBJ2-1,TRBV4-1,ASSQGLAGGGEQF
TRBJ2-5,TRBV11-1,ASSLSGTKKTQY
TRBJ2-3,TRBV7-2,ASSLSVSGGRADTQY
TRBJ1-4,TRBV7-2,ASSPRGGNEKLF
TRBJ1-1,TRBV6-1,ASSELSDRVSEAF
TRBJ2-1,TRBV6-5,ASSYSLARENEQF
TRBJ1-2,TRBV7-2,ASSFIGYGYT
TRBJ1-5,TRBV7-2,ASSFTGPGQPQH
TRBJ2-3,TRBV7-2,ASRTSTDTQY
TRBJ2-5,TRBV12-3/TRBV12-4,ASSLKGQETQY
TRBJ2-5,TRBV11-3,ASSPGLFVETQY
TRBJ1-1,TRBV7-2,ASSSRTGALMNTEAF
TRBJ2-3,TRBV12-3/TRBV12-4,ASSFRGRSTDTQY
.,TRBV7-2,ASSLYSSGTSYEQY
TRBJ2-3,TRBV6-1,ASSYGPLRY
TRBJ2-2,TRBV6-1,ASRATSGSAGELF
.,TRBV6-1,ASGVGGGIRRGQY
.,TRBV12-3/TRBV12-4,ASSRTTGVYEQY
TRBJ2-1,TRBV6-5,ASSFSSAKLYNEQF
.,TRBV7-2,ASSLSASWTNSYEQY
.,TRBV7-2,ASSLAHRNNEQY
TRBJ2-5,TRBV6-1,ASSESPANQETQY
TRBJ2-1,TRBV7-2,ASSGGTSGRAEQF
TRBJ1-4,TRBV11-2,ASGPLGGSNEKLF
TRBJ2-1,TRBV6-1,ASSPLTAANEQF
TRBJ2-5,TRBV11-3,ASSLFRGYNEQY
TRBJ2-1,TRBV6-1,ASTSAGEQF
TRBJ1-2,TRBV6-1,ASSAGTFDYGYT
TRBJ1-2,TRBV6-1,ASSHTVDGYT
TRBJ2-2,TRBV6-6,ASSYTTGRGELF
TRBJ2-4,TRBV6-1,ASSLFAGEMQQY
TRBJ2-1,TRBV6-1,ASSSPETQF
TRBJ2-4,TRBV27,ASSPGGTNIQY
TRBJ2-7,TRBV7-6,ASSNDWALNYEQY
TRBJ2-5,TRBV6-1,ASTRTGQETQY
TRBJ1-2,TRBV6-1,ASSNRDWYGYT
TRBJ1-6,TRBV6-1,ASSGPGQGLILLPAYNSPLH
TRBJ1-1,TRBV6-8,ASRASRETEAF
TRBJ1-1,TRBV6-5,ASSYSDRGLTEAF
.,TRBV12-3/TRBV12-4,ASSGSGEGRQSYNEQY
TRBJ2-1,TRBV12-3/TRBV12-4,ASSLSPLPQVGIQF
TRBJ2-1,TRBV6-1,ASSPPGLANEQF
TRBJ1-5,TRBV27,ASSPPLAGANQPQH
TRBJ2-1,TRBV4-1,ASSQAGGTYNEQF
TRBJ2-1,TRBV24-1,ATSDTRTGGAETQF